Each of the 25 T cell receptor beta chains below was sequenced from the same sample in a study of CD8 T cells in Susac syndrome. RNA totalling roughly 0.45 to 1 ug underwent reverse transcription with random hexamers. Each CDR3 protein gets one entry after TCRdb re-called the immunoSEQ multiplex PCR reads with MiXCR. The sample lists a few hundred thousand distinct CDR3 sequences; 75% to 90% were seen once. The material sequenced was CD8+ T cells from PBMCs. The source is a human donor with multiple sclerosis.

The V and J genes are TRBV11-2 and TRBJ1-2, with TRBD1 matching over 7 bases. V lost 7 bases and J lost 6; bases outside the gene matches: 8. Looked up from germline, CDR1 is SGHAT and CDR2 is FQNNGV. The CDR3 runs 13 residues. CDR3 sequence (DNA): TGTGCCAGCACACTACGGGACAGAGATGGCTACACCTTC. Its translation is CASTLRDRDGYTF. The variable domain in full, completed from reference TRBV11-2 and TRBJ1-2, reads EAGVAQSPRYKIIEKRQSVAFWCNPISGHATLYWYQQILGQGPKLLIQFQNNGVVDDSQLPKDRFSAERLKGVDSTLKIQPAKLEDSAVYLCASTLRDRDGYTFGSGTRLTVV.

This clonotype was observed a handful of times. This chain uses TRBV10-2 with TRBJ2-7; D may be TRBD2 (5 bases). From germline, CDR1 is WSHSY and CDR2 SAAADI. The germline V and J ends were trimmed by 4 bases and 1 base, with 14 bases remaining between them. CDR3 size: 15 residues. CDR3 region: CASSGTGRGSYEQYF. The CDR3 nucleotides are TGCGCCAGCAGTGGGACTGGACGGGGTTCCTACGAGCAGTACTTC.

The genes are TRBV27 and TRBJ2-1, with a tentative D call TRBD1 (6 bases). Germline V gives CDR1 MNHEY, CDR2 SMNVEV (reference sequence). Trimming pared 8 bases from V and 4 bases from J, leaving 15 bases between. The CDR3 is 14 amino acids. The CDR3 sequence: CASQSTQGYNEQFF. Here the CDR3 DNA reads TGTGCCAGCCAAAGCACTCAGGGGTACAATGAGCAGTTCTTC.

CDR3: CASSLGGGGTYNEQFF. CDR3 sequence (DNA): TGTGCCAGCAGCTTAGGCGGGGGGGGCACCTACAATGAGCAGTTCTTC. The chain links TRBV5-5 to TRBJ2-1; 9 bases align to TRBD2. The V gene end was trimmed by 2 bases and the J gene end by 2 bases; junction bases not matched to a gene: 5. The CDR3 runs to 16 residues. Looked up from germline, CDR1 is SGHKS and CDR2 is YYEKEE (reference sequence).

This clonotype was recorded a few times. The chain uses TRBV28 and TRBJ2-3; D is undetermined. CDR1 and CDR2 (germline): MDHEN, SYDVKM. CDR3 length: 14 amino acids. With 3 bases removed from V and 2 bases from J, the gap between germline ends came to 9 bases. In DNA, the CDR3 is TGTGCCAGCAGTTTGGAAGATTCCACAGATACGCAGTATTTT. Protein sequence: CASSLEDSTDTQYF. The entire variable domain, with the rest obtained from reference TRBV28 and TRBJ2-3, is as follows: DVKVTQSSRYLVKRTGEKVFLECVQDMDHENMFWYRQDPGLGLRLIYFSYDVKMKEKGDIPEGYSVSREKKERFSLILESASTNQTSMYLCASSLEDSTDTQYFGPGTRLTVL.

V gene TRBV6-5 combines with J gene TRBJ2-6, with TRBD1 identical over 9 bases. V shed 3 bases and J 2 bases; nucleotides not matched to a gene: 8. The CDR3 length is 18 residues. The germline CDR1 and CDR2 sequences are MNHEY and SVGAGI. The CDR3 loop reads CASSYGDRVIAGANVLTF. Here the CDR3 DNA reads TGTGCCAGCAGTTATGGGGACAGGGTGATCGCTGGGGCCAACGTCCTGACTTTC.

This chain uses TRBV27 with TRBJ1-5; D ambiguous. The CDR3 length is 13 residues. Germline V CDR1 and CDR2: MNHEY, SMNVEV (reference sequence). Trimming removed 5 bases at V and 7 bases at J, with 12 bases between. The chain's CDR3 is CASSDGVSQPQHF. CDR3 DNA: TGTGCCAGCAGTGACGGGGTATCACAGCCCCAGCATTTT.

The V gene is TRBV2, the J gene TRBJ2-1, with 13 bases fitting TRBD2. V lost 2 bases and J lost 8; bases outside the gene matches: 12. Germline-derived CDR1 and CDR2 are SNHLY and FYNNEI. This CDR3 comprises 18 residues. The CDR3 DNA reads TGTGCCAGCAGTGAAACTAGCGGGGGGGACTCAACGTTGCATGAGCAGTTCTTC. This translates into CASSETSGGDSTLHEQFF.

The chain joins TRBV20-1 to TRBJ1-5; 11 positions agree with TRBD1. V lost 6 bases to trimming and J lost 5 bases; unmatched junction nucleotides: 6. The length of the CDR3 is 14 residues. Per germline, CDR1 DFQATT and CDR2 SNEGSKA (reference sequence). CDR3 coding DNA: TGCAGTGCCCCGGGACAGGGGGAGTATCAGCCCCAGCATTTT. Its protein product is CSAPGQGEYQPQHF.

The V gene is TRBV5-1, the J gene TRBJ2-3; D is possibly TRBD2 (5 bases). The V end lost 4 bases, the J end lost 4 bases, and 19 bases lay between the germline ends. The CDR3 runs to 16 residues. In germline, CDR1 is SGHRS, CDR2 YFSETQ. The DNA for the CDR3 is TGCGCCAGCAGCCTCGAGGGTCTAAAGGGCGCAGATACGCAGTATTTT. Translation gives CASSLEGLKGADTQYF.

The chain uses TRBV4-1 and TRBJ2-5, with unresolved D. Germline CDR1 reads MGHRA; CDR2 reads YSYEKL. V lost 1 base and J 5 bases, leaving 11 bases between the germline ends. The CDR3 is made up of 14 amino acids. The CDR3 bases are TGCGCCAGCAGCCAAGGAAGGCTCGAGGAGACCCAGTACTTC. Translation gives CASSQGRLEETQYF.

The chain uses TRBV30 and TRBJ2-6; 7 nucleotides match TRBD1. CDR3 length: 14 residues. Germline loops: CDR1 GTSNPN, CDR2 SVGIG (reference sequence). With 5 bases clipped from V and 2 bases from J, the junction kept 3 bases outside the gene matches. CDR3 in amino acids: CAWVTGAGANVLTF. The CDR3 DNA is TGTGCCTGGGTCACAGGGGCTGGGGCCAACGTCCTGACTTTC.

CDR3 coding DNA: TGTGCCAGCTCACCGCCGACAGGGACGTACCAAGAGACCCAGTACTTC. Residues: CASSPPTGTYQETQYF. The rearrangement uses TRBV18 and TRBJ2-5; 7 positions match TRBD1. In germline, CDR1 is KGHSH, CDR2 LQKENI. Trimming removed 3 bases from V and 0 bases from J; junction bases left unmatched: 7. The CDR3 consists of 16 residues.

V is TRBV5-8 and J is TRBJ2-6; D uncertain. Germline V CDR1 and CDR2: SGHTS, YDEGEE. CDR3 size: 14 residues. With 5 bases removed from V and 0 bases from J, the gap between germline ends came to 6 bases. The CDR3 sequence is CASRDGSGANVLTF. The DNA for the CDR3 is TGTGCCAGCAGGGACGGCTCTGGGGCCAACGTCCTGACTTTC.

The CDR3 DNA reads as TGCGCCAGCAGCACTAGCGGGCCTGTCGACGAGCAGTACTTC. Encoded protein: CASSTSGPVDEQYF. The chain combines TRBV4-1 with TRBJ2-7, with TRBD2 matching over 9 bases. The CDR3 has 14 residues. Looked up from germline, CDR1 is MGHRA and CDR2 is YSYEKL. The trim removed 5 bases at V and 5 bases at J, leaving 7 bases unmatched.

The chain uses TRBV6-1 and TRBJ2-7, with 8 bases matching TRBD1. J lost 2 bases, V lost 6 bases, and 3 bases had no gene match. The germline gives CDR1 MNHNS, CDR2 SASEGT. CDR3 length equals 13 residues. Here the CDR3 reads CASRRTGTYEQYF. CDR3 DNA sequence: TGTGCCAGCAGACGGACAGGGACCTACGAGCAGTACTTC.

The rearrangement uses TRBV4-1 and TRBJ1-6, with D unresolved. The CDR3 runs 14 residues. The V gene lost 0 bases and the J gene lost 8 bases, with 8 bases spanning the gap. Germline assignment: CDR1 MGHRA and CDR2 YSYEKL. The CDR3 DNA sequence: TGCGCCAGCAGCCAAGATTCGGGGTATTCACCCCTCCACTTT. It codes for CASSQDSGYSPLHF.

V is TRBV27 and J is TRBJ1-1; unclear D gene. V was trimmed by 6 bases and J by 3 bases, leaving 17 bases between them. This CDR3 comprises 15 residues. The germline CDR1 and CDR2 sequences are MNHEY and SMNVEV (reference sequence). The CDR3 coding sequence is TGTGCCAGCAGGCTTTACCCGACGGGGTACACTGAAGCTTTCTTT. The encoded protein is CASRLYPTGYTEAFF.

The chain is built from TRBV27 and TRBJ1-2; 10 bases agree with TRBD1. The germline CDR1 and CDR2 sequences are MNHEY and SMNVEV (reference sequence). V shed 5 bases, J shed 6 bases, and the junction held 9 bases outside the gene matches. The CDR3 is 15 residues long. CDR3 sequence reads: CASSTTGTGVDGYTF. CDR3 DNA sequence: TGTGCCAGCAGTACAACCGGGACAGGGGTTGATGGCTACACCTTC.

The chain combines TRBV6-5 with TRBJ1-2; a weak D match, TRBD1 (5 bases). V was cut by 2 bases and J by 0 bases, with 19 bases left in between. CDR3 length: 18 residues. Germline lookup yields CDR1 MNHEY and CDR2 SVGAGI. CDR3 in amino acids: CASSYPVGFGDANYGYTF. CDR3 in DNA: TGTGCCAGCAGTTACCCAGTCGGGTTCGGGGACGCTAACTATGGCTACACCTTC.

V usage is TRBV27 and J usage is TRBJ1-5; D remains ambiguous. V was cut by 5 bases and J by 4 bases, with 15 bases left in between. CDR1 MNHEY and CDR2 SMNVEV come from the germline V gene (reference sequence). This CDR3 spans 15 amino acids. CDR3 sequence (DNA): TGTGCCAGCAGTCCCTACTCGGGGTTGAATCAGCCCCAGCATTTT. Translated: CASSPYSGLNQPQHF.

This chain connects TRBV29-1 to TRBJ1-2, with D hard to call. The CDR3 length is 13 residues. V was trimmed by 4 bases and J by 3 bases, leaving 12 bases between them. Germline V gene lookup returns CDR1 SQVTM and CDR2 ANQGSEA. For the CDR3, the DNA is TGCAGCGTTGTAGGTCCGATTCACTATGGCTACACCTTC. Translating gives CSVVGPIHYGYTF.

The chain combines TRBV7-9 with TRBJ2-5; 11 bases map to TRBD2. Trimming took 6 bases from V and 1 from J; bases not matched to a gene: 7. Germline CDR1 and CDR2: SEHNR and FQNEAQ (reference sequence). This CDR3 region has 16 residues. This CDR3 is CASRMGTSGVQETQYF. CDR3 nucleotides: TGTGCCAGCAGGATGGGGACTAGCGGTGTCCAAGAGACCCAGTACTTC. Full variable domain (missing parts from reference TRBV7-9 and TRBJ2-5): DTGVSQNPRHKITKRGQNVTFRCDPISEHNRLYWYRQTLGQGPEFLTYFQNEAQLEKSRLLSDRFSAERPKGSFSTLEIQRTEQGDSAMYLCASRMGTSGVQETQYFGPGTRLLVL.

The chain links TRBV27 to TRBJ2-3, with 11 bases fitting TRBD2. From germline, CDR1 is MNHEY and CDR2 SMNVEV (reference sequence). This CDR3 comprises 16 residues. The trim removed 2 bases at V and 1 base at J, leaving 2 bases unmatched. CDR3 loop: CASSLVLAGGTDTQYF. The CDR3 DNA follows: TGTGCCAGCAGTTTAGTACTAGCGGGGGGCACAGATACGCAGTATTTT.

This clonotype is a singleton in its sample. The V and J genes are TRBV7-8 and TRBJ1-1; D call uncertain. The CDR3 is 16 residues long. Germline V lookup: CDR1 SGHVS, CDR2 FQNEAQ. V gave up 1 base and J gave up 8 bases, with 20 bases separating them. The CDR3 DNA reads TGTGCCAGCAGCTTAGTTAGTAGGCCCCGGGGAGCGGAAGCTTTCTTT. It translates to CASSLVSRPRGAEAFF.